The 24 T cell receptor beta chains in this list originate from one sample, sequenced in a study of T cell changes during pregnancy in multiple sclerosis. Assay: immunoSEQ multiplex PCR; the TCRdb copy retains only in-frame clones and omits some. The top ten hold around 2.2% of the sample, which has around 69,000 clones, approximately 92% seen once. Sequenced material: peripheral blood, taken in the second trimester of pregnancy. The receptors stem from a female donor in good health, enrolled as a control in a pregnancy study.

CDR3 loop: CAISHRRGYGYTF. The CDR3 nucleotides read TGTGCCATCAGCCACCGGAGGGGCTATGGCTACACCTTC. V and J are TRBV10-3 and TRBJ1-2, with D perhaps matching TRBD1 (5 bases). This CDR3 is built from 13 residues. CDR1 and CDR2 (germline): ENHRY, SYGVKD. V shed 6 bases and J shed 4 bases, with 12 bases lying between them.

The V gene is TRBV28, the J gene TRBJ2-2; D might be TRBD2 (6 bases). V was clipped by 10 bases and J by 5 bases, with 14 bases between them. Germline CDR1 and CDR2: MDHEN and SYDVKM. The CDR3 spans 13 residues. In DNA, the CDR3 is TGTGCCACGGGACTCCCGGGGACCGGGGAGCTGTTTTTT. Encoded protein: CATGLPGTGELFF.

The chain employs TRBV4-3 and TRBJ2-7, with TRBD2 matching over 9 bases. Germline CDR1 LGHNA, CDR2 YSLEER. The J segment lost 3 bases and the V segment lost 4 bases, leaving 13 bases of the junction unmatched. The CDR3 is 17 residues long. Here the CDR3 reads CASSRKSLAGLSYEQYF. The CDR3 region has the DNA TGCGCCAGCAGCCGGAAAAGTCTAGCGGGGTTAAGCTACGAGCAGTACTTC.

The V and J genes are TRBV9 and TRBJ2-3; 10 bases line up with TRBD1. V lost 0 bases, J lost 4 bases, and 5 bases stayed unmatched. In germline, CDR1 is SGDLS, CDR2 YYNGEE. CDR3 length: 16 amino acids. CDR3 in DNA: TGTGCCAGCAGCGTAGTCGGGACAGGGGTGGCAGATACGCAGTATTTT. Translated, it gives CASSVVGTGVADTQYF.

The chain has TRBV7-9 and TRBJ1-1; TRBD1 agrees at 8 bases. The CDR3 extends over 17 amino acids. Per the germline V gene, CDR1 is SEHNR and CDR2 is FQNEAQ (reference sequence). V lost 5 bases, J lost 0 bases, and 11 bases stayed unmatched. The CDR3 here is CASSPGQASRMNTEAFF. The CDR3 DNA reads TGTGCCAGCAGCCCGGGACAGGCGAGCCGAATGAACACTGAAGCTTTCTTT. Combining the CDR3 with reference TRBV7-9 and TRBJ1-1 gives the whole variable domain DTGVSQNPRHKITKRGQNVTFRCDPISEHNRLYWYRQTLGQGPEFLTYFQNEAQLEKSRLLSDRFSAERPKGSFSTLEIQRTEQGDSAMYLCASSPGQASRMNTEAFFGQGTRLTVV.

This chain connects TRBV7-2 to TRBJ2-1; D may be TRBD2 (6 bases). The germline CDR1 and CDR2 sequences are SGHTA and FQGNSA. This CDR3 is built from 15 residues. Trimming cost V 5 bases and J 6 bases, with 17 bases left between them. The CDR3 loop is CASSVGSAGRNEQFF. CDR3 nucleotides: TGTGCCAGCAGCGTAGGGTCGGCGGGGCGCAATGAGCAGTTCTTC. The full variable domain, its missing parts supplied by reference TRBV7-2 and TRBJ2-1, is GAGVSQSPSNKVTEKGKDVELRCDPISGHTALYWYRQSLGQGLEFLIYFQGNSAPDKSGLPSDRFSAERTGGSVSTLTIQRTQQEDSAVYLCASSVGSAGRNEQFFGPGTRLTVL.

The sample holds one count of this clone. The V call is TRBV5-1, the J call TRBJ2-3, with 8 bases fitting TRBD2. CDR3 size: 16 residues. V was clipped by 7 bases and J by 2 bases; unmatched bases: 12. In germline, CDR1 is SGHRS, CDR2 YFSETQ. CDR3 loop: CASRQAGGGPTDTQYF. The CDR3 DNA follows: TGCGCCAGCCGCCAGGCGGGAGGTGGGCCCACAGATACGCAGTATTTT.

CDR3 sequence: CASGLVPNREGGYTF. CDR3 in DNA: TGTGCTAGTGGTTTGGTTCCCAACAGGGAGGGTGGCTACACCTTC. The V gene is TRBV12-5, the J gene TRBJ1-2; TRBD1 might be the D (6 bases). With 0 bases removed from V and 7 bases from J, the gap between germline ends came to 15 bases. The CDR3 sequence is 15 residues long. Germline V CDR1 and CDR2: LGHNT, FRNRAP.

The genes are TRBV7-9 and TRBJ2-5; possibly TRBD2 for D (5 bases). The germline gives CDR1 SEHNR, CDR2 FQNEAQ (reference sequence). The V and J ends lost 5 bases and 4 bases respectively, with 8 bases between them. The CDR3 covers 12 residues. The CDR3 DNA is TGTGCCAGCAGCCGGGGTCGAGAGACCCAGTACTTC. It encodes CASSRGRETQYF.

This chain joins TRBV18 and TRBJ2-7; TRBD1 is a possible D gene (6 bases). Germline V gives CDR1 KGHSH, CDR2 LQKENI. The CDR3 sequence is 14 residues long. Deletions cut 0 bases from V and 8 bases from J, with 14 bases between. The CDR3: CASSPPVPGHQQYF. In DNA, the CDR3 is TGTGCCAGCTCACCACCAGTCCCGGGACATCAGCAGTACTTC. Full variable domain (rest looked up from reference TRBV18 and TRBJ2-7): NAGVMQNPRHLVRRRGQEARLRCSPMKGHSHVYWYRQLPEEGLKFMVYLQKENIIDESGMPKERFSAEFPKEGPSILRIQQVVRGDSAAYFCASSPPVPGHQQYFGPGTRLTVT.

The V and J genes are TRBV7-2 and TRBJ2-7, with D possibly being TRBD1 (5 bases). This CDR3 has 18 residues. Germline CDR1 SGHTA, CDR2 FQGNSA. V gave up 2 bases and J gave up 1 base, with 21 bases separating them. DNA for the CDR3: TGTGCCAGCAGCTTACCGTTTTACAGGCCTGGGCGTTCCTACGAGCAGTACTTC. Translation gives CASSLPFYRPGRSYEQYF.

The J gene is TRBJ2-3, the V gene TRBV18, with a tentative D call TRBD1 (5 bases). Germline-derived CDR1 and CDR2 are KGHSH and LQKENI. The CDR3 is 15 residues long. Trimming removed 6 bases at V and 0 bases at J, with 13 bases between. CDR3 sequence (DNA): TGTGCCAGCTCCAGGGTGGGCTATAGCACAGATACGCAGTATTTT. This encodes CASSRVGYSTDTQYF.

The gene calls are TRBV5-6 and TRBJ2-2; no firm D call. This CDR3 spans 12 amino acids. The V gene lost 2 bases and the J gene lost 5 bases, with 4 bases spanning the gap. Germline-derived CDR1 and CDR2 are SGHDT and YYEEEE. CDR3 protein: CASSFQTGELFF. CDR3 DNA sequence: TGTGCCAGCAGCTTTCAAACCGGGGAGCTGTTTTTT.

The chain links TRBV11-2 to TRBJ1-1; D is perhaps TRBD1 (6 bases). Trimming removed 5 bases from V and 8 bases from J, with 9 bases in between. Germline assignment: CDR1 SGHAT and CDR2 FQNNGV. This CDR3 is built from 11 residues. The CDR3 sequence: CASSHREEAFF. For the CDR3, the DNA is TGTGCCAGCAGCCACAGGGAAGAAGCTTTCTTT.

This sequence joins TRBV19 and TRBJ1-2; weak D call: TRBD1 (5 bases). Deletions cut 2 bases from V and 8 bases from J, with 18 bases between. The CDR3 runs 15 residues. Germline V lookup: CDR1 LNHDA, CDR2 SQIVND (reference sequence). CDR3 loop: CASSISAGGVQGYTF. CDR3 coding DNA: TGTGCCAGTAGTATATCGGCCGGAGGGGTCCAAGGCTACACCTTC.

V is TRBV19 and J is TRBJ1-1; no definite D call. From germline, CDR1 is LNHDA and CDR2 SQIVND (reference sequence). CDR3 length: 14 amino acids. Deletions cut 3 bases from V and 0 bases from J, with 8 bases between. This CDR3 reads CASSMTTLNTEAFF. The CDR3 coding sequence is TGTGCCAGTAGTATGACAACGTTGAACACTGAAGCTTTCTTT.

The rearrangement uses TRBV11-1 and TRBJ1-6; 8 bases line up with TRBD1. Losses at the gene ends were 2 bases for V and 10 bases for J; bases not matched to a gene: 4. The CDR3 has 14 residues. From germline, CDR1 is SGHAT and CDR2 FQDESV (reference sequence). CDR3: CASSLTTGASPLHF. For the CDR3, the DNA is TGTGCCAGCAGCTTAACGACAGGGGCATCACCCCTCCACTTT.

The genes are TRBV28 and TRBJ2-5; the D is unclear. The V end was cut by 3 bases, the J end by 2 bases, with 7 bases between. The V gene's germline CDR1 is MDHEN and CDR2 SYDVKM. The CDR3 runs 13 residues. The CDR3 nucleotides read TGTGCCAGCAGTTTGATCCAGCAAGAGACCCAGTACTTC. Amino acid sequence: CASSLIQQETQYF.

This clone came up once. This chain links TRBV10-3 with TRBJ1-6; 7 bases are a match to TRBD1. The CDR3 has 15 residues. V dropped 0 bases and J dropped 8; count of bases not matched to a gene: 4. Germline CDR1 is ENHRY and CDR2 is SYGVKD. The CDR3 DNA is TGTGCCATCAGTGAGTCCGGGACAGACTATTCACCCCTCCACTTT. This sequence encodes CAISESGTDYSPLHF.

CDR3 in amino acids: CASRRGRDEQFF. DNA of the CDR3: TGTGCCAGCCGCCGTGGGAGGGATGAGCAGTTCTTC. The chain is built from TRBV28 and TRBJ2-1; 7 bases line up with TRBD2. J was trimmed by 8 bases and V by 8 bases; bases with no gene match: 6. CDR1 is MDHEN and CDR2 is SYDVKM in the germline V gene. The CDR3 consists of 12 residues.

This chain connects TRBV6-1 to TRBJ1-2; TRBD1 matches 7 bases. The ends lost 4 bases at V and 6 bases at J; junction bases unmatched: 14. Germline assignment: CDR1 MNHNS and CDR2 SASEGT. The CDR3 has 16 residues. The CDR3 region has the DNA TGTGCCAGCAGTGCCTTCACCCCCAGGGGGAACGATGGCTACACCTTC. The encoded protein is CASSAFTPRGNDGYTF.

This clone has just one count. V usage is TRBV14 and J usage is TRBJ2-1; D call uncertain. CDR3 length: 11 residues. CDR1 is SGHDN and CDR2 is FVKESK in the germline V gene. Trimming pared 4 bases from V and 5 bases from J, leaving 3 bases between. CDR3 sequence (DNA): TGTGCCAGCAGCCTTAACAATGAGCAGTTCTTC. Protein: CASSLNNEQFF.

V gene TRBV5-1 combines with J gene TRBJ1-1; D is possibly TRBD1 (6 bases). The germline V and J ends were trimmed by 3 bases and 4 bases, with 16 bases remaining between them. Germline lookup yields CDR1 SGHRS and CDR2 YFSETQ. This CDR3 spans 15 amino acids. DNA for the CDR3: TGCGCCAGCAGCTGGGGATCCACAGGGAGCACTGAAGCTTTCTTT. Its protein is CASSWGSTGSTEAFF.

The rearrangement joins TRBV14 to TRBJ1-2; 7 nucleotides match TRBD1. Germline loops: CDR1 SGHDN, CDR2 FVKESK. CDR3 length equals 16 residues. V lost 4 bases and J lost 5; bases outside the gene matches: 13. CDR3 in DNA: TGTGCCAGCAGCCGAGGGGCGAGCAGGGGGGCGTATGGCTACACCTTC. This encodes CASSRGASRGAYGYTF.